These 2 T cell receptor beta chains were all obtained from the same sample, sequenced in a study of T cell responses to AZD1222 COVID-19 vaccine. Produced via immunoSEQ multiplex PCR; TCRdb's table is partial and in-frame only. This sample yields 88,000 or so clones, of which approximately 91% are seen a single time; approximately 2.5% belongs to the top ten. Here the sequenced sample was peripheral blood, taken on day 0 of AZD1222 vaccination. The receptors derive from an adult in good health.

As DNA, the CDR3 is TGTGCCAGCAGCTCCCTACGGGGGTCTAACTATGGCTACACCTTC. Protein product: CASSSLRGSNYGYTF. The rearrangement uses TRBV11-2 and TRBJ1-2, with a possible D match to TRBD1 (5 bases). This CDR3 has 15 residues. V lost 4 bases, J lost 0 bases, and 12 bases lay in between. Germline lookup yields CDR1 SGHAT and CDR2 FQNNGV. The whole variable domain, filled in from reference TRBV11-2 and TRBJ1-2, reads EAGVAQSPRYKIIEKRQSVAFWCNPISGHATLYWYQQILGQGPKLLIQFQNNGVVDDSQLPKDRFSAERLKGVDSTLKIQPAKLEDSAVYLCASSSLRGSNYGYTFGSGTRLTVV.

CDR3 nucleotide sequence: TGTGCCAGCAGCTCCGCCCCGGGGCTCTATGGCTACACCTTC. Translation gives CASSSAPGLYGYTF. The genes are TRBV13 and TRBJ1-2; TRBD1 might be the D (5 bases). V lost 4 bases, J lost 4 bases, and 13 bases lay in between. This CDR3 spans 14 amino acids. In germline, CDR1 is PRHDT, CDR2 FYEKMQ (reference sequence).